Listed below are T cell receptor beta chains from one sample, sequenced in a study of blood T cell repertoires in COVID-19. Only in-frame clones appear in the TCRdb table, and some are missing; sequencing was by immunoSEQ multiplex PCR. The data show approximately 85,000 clones, 90% seen once. Sequencing used peripheral blood. The receptor source for this set is a woman at least 80 years old with active or convalescent COVID-19. The CDR3 runs from the conserved cysteine through the conserved F or W. The D gene is left open where the match is weak. Only some rows state a clone size, as once, few, many or a class for expanded clones.

>TRBD1|-|TRBJ1-1|TRBV6-1
TGTGCCAGCAGTTTGGGACAGGGCGGCGTCACTGAAGCTTTCTTT
CASSLGQGGVTEAFF
>-|-|TRBJ2-7|TRBV6-5
TGTGCCAGCAGTTCCTATTCGGACAGAACCTACGAGCAGTACTTC
CASSSYSDRTYEQYF
>-|-|TRBJ1-1|TRBV7-2
TGTGCCAGCAGCTTTAACCACCTCGGGGGCACTGAAGCTTTCTTT
CASSFNHLGGTEAFF
>TRBD1|-|TRBJ2-3|TRBV7-9
TGTGCCAGCAGTTCCGGGACAGGGGCAATTGTCAGCACAGATACGCAGTATTTT
CASSSGTGAIVSTDTQYF
>TRBD1|-|TRBJ1-6|TRBV5-4
TGTGCCAGCAGCTTGGGGGACAGGGCGAATTCACCCCTCCACTTT
CASSLGDRANSPLHF
>-|once|TRBJ2-1|TRBV5-1
TGCGCCAGCAGCTTGGAGCCTAACTACAATGAGCAGTTCTTC
CASSLEPNYNEQFF
>-|-|TRBJ2-5|TRBV7-9
TGTGCCAGCAACCCAACAGGGGACTACCAAGAGACCCAGTACTTC
CASNPTGDYQETQYF
>-|-|TRBJ2-7|TRBV7-6
TGTGCCAGTTCGGGTGTAGGCCGTATCTACGAGCAGTACTTC
CASSGVGRIYEQYF
>-|-|TRBJ1-6|TRBV18
TGTGCCAGCTCCCGACAGGAAGTAGGTTCACCCCTCCACTTT
CASSRQEVGSPLHF
>-|-|TRBJ2-7|TRBV30
TGTGCCTGGAGTGTAAACGGCAAGGGGTGGGCTAACGAGCAGTACTTC
CAWSVNGKGWANEQYF
>TRBD2|-|TRBJ2-5|TRBV30
TGTGCCTGGAGCAAGGGGAGAGCGGGAGGAGTGTTAGGGGAGACCCAGTACTTC
CAWSKGRAGGVLGETQYF
>TRBD1|-|TRBJ1-6|TRBV5-8
TGTGCCAGCAGCCGATCCGACAGGGGACGGTCACCCCTCCACTTT
CASSRSDRGRSPLHF
>TRBD2|-|TRBJ2-1|TRBV5-1
TGCGCCAGCAGCTCAGGACTAGCGGGAGGGGATGAGCAGTTCTTC
CASSSGLAGGDEQFF
>TRBD1|-|TRBJ1-1|TRBV4-2
TGTGCCAGCAGCCAAGTCCCCGGGACAGGGAAGGTGGGCACTGAAGCTTTCTTT
CASSQVPGTGKVGTEAFF
>-|-|TRBJ1-3|TRBV7-2
TGTGCCAGCGGCCTCTTGGGAAACACCATATATTTT
CASGLLGNTIYF
>TRBD2|-|TRBJ2-5|TRBV5-1
TGCGCCAGCAGCGATATAGCGGGCGGCCAAGAGACCCAGTACTTC
CASSDIAGGQETQYF
>-|-|TRBJ1-4|TRBV3-1/TRBV3-2
TGTGCCAGCACCCCCTCCGGGGGTCCTAATGAAAAACTGTTTTTT
CASTPSGGPNEKLFF
>-|-|TRBJ2-3|TRBV28
TGTGCCAGCAGTTTAGTCGCAGATACGCAGTATTTT
CASSLVADTQYF
>TRBD1|-|TRBJ1-5|TRBV19
TGTGCCAGTAGTATCCCCGACAGGGACGTTCAGCCCCAGCATTTT
CASSIPDRDVQPQHF
>-|-|TRBJ2-5|TRBV24-1
TGTGCCACCCGACCGGGTAGGCAGGGATTGGAGACCCAGTACTTC
CATRPGRQGLETQYF
>TRBD1|-|TRBJ1-1|TRBV6-2/TRBV6-3
TGTGCCAGCAGCCAGGGGGCAGGGTACACTGAAGCTTTCTTT
CASSQGAGYTEAFF
>-|-|TRBJ2-1|TRBV28
TGTGCCAGCAGGGCGGGCCCGACTAAGCAGTTCTTC
CASRAGPTKQFF
>-|-|TRBJ1-2|TRBV19
TGTGCCAGTAATCCTCAGGGGCCCTATGGCTACACCTTC
CASNPQGPYGYTF
>TRBD2|-|TRBJ2-1|TRBV10-1
TGCGCCAGCAGTGAGCGGACTAGTAGTTGGTCCTACAATGAGCAGTTCTTC
CASSERTSSWSYNEQFF
>TRBD1|-|TRBJ2-1|TRBV5-5
TGTGCCAGCAGCTTGGGACAGGGATACTACAATGAGCAGTTCTTC
CASSLGQGYYNEQFF
>-|-|TRBJ2-7|TRBV6-2/TRBV6-3
TGTGCCAGCAGCTCGTCCGGGACATTAAAGTTTGAGCAGTACTTC
CASSSSGTLKFEQYF
>-|-|TRBJ1-4|TRBV9
TGTGCCAGCAGCTTTCGACAGAATGAAAAACTGTTTTTT
CASSFRQNEKLFF
>TRBD1|once|TRBJ1-1|TRBV11-2
TGTGCCAGCAGCTTCCTACAGGGGGCCGACGGGCAAGCTTTCTTT
CASSFLQGADGQAFF
>TRBD1|-|TRBJ2-1|TRBV19
TGTGCCAGTAGTCCAAGGACAGGGGTCCACAATGAGCAGTTCTTC
CASSPRTGVHNEQFF
>-|-|TRBJ2-5|TRBV4-1
TGCGCCAGCAGCCCACGCGAGGGGGAGCTAGAAAACCAAGAGACCCAGTACTTC
CASSPREGELENQETQYF
>TRBD1|-|TRBJ1-1|TRBV28
TGTGCCAGCAGTCCACCCGGACAGGGCACTGAAGCTTTCTTT
CASSPPGQGTEAFF
>TRBD2|-|TRBJ2-1|TRBV23-1
TGCGCCAGCAGGCGTAGCGGGAGGGAAGCCTACAATGAGCAGTTCTTC
CASRRSGREAYNEQFF
>-|-|TRBJ2-7|TRBV7-8
TGTGCCAGCAGACTACTGGGAGGGACACAGACCTACGAGCAGTACTTC
CASRLLGGTQTYEQYF
>-|-|TRBJ1-1|TRBV6-5
TGTGCCAGCAGTTATGATCACAGGAGAATCACTGAAGCTTTCTTT
CASSYDHRRITEAFF
>-|-|TRBJ2-1|TRBV12-5
TGTGCTAGTGGCCAATACAATGAGCAGTTCTTC
CASGQYNEQFF
>-|-|TRBJ2-1|TRBV5-4
TGTGCCAGCAGCTTACAGGGAGACAATGAGCAGTTCTTC
CASSLQGDNEQFF
>-|-|TRBJ1-5|TRBV28
TGTGCCAGCAGTTCAGGGCCGGGCAATCAGCCCCAGCATTTT
CASSSGPGNQPQHF
>-|once|TRBJ2-2|TRBV9
TGTGCCAGCAGCGTAGTAGAATTCCGGGACACCGGGGAGCTGTTTTTT
CASSVVEFRDTGELFF